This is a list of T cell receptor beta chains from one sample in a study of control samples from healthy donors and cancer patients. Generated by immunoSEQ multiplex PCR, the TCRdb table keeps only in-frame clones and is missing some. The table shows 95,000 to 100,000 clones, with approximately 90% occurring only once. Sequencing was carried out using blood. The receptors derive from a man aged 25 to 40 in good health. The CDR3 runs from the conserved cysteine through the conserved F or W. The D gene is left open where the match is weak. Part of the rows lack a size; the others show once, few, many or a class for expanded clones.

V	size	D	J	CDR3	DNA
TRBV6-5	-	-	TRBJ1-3	CASKGPNSGNTIYF	TGTGCCAGCAAAGGTCCGAACTCTGGAAACACCATATATTTT
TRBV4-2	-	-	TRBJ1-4	CASSQGRVATNEKLFF	TGTGCCAGCAGCCAAGGGCGGGTTGCAACTAATGAAAAACTGTTTTTT
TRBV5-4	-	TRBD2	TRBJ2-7	CARSLGGGRYGEQYF	TGTGCCCGCAGCTTGGGCGGGGGGAGGTATGGGGAGCAGTACTTC
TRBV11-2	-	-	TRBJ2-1	CASSLFRTGRRYNEQFF	TGTGCCAGCAGCTTATTCCGTACCGGGAGACGCTACAATGAGCAGTTCTTC
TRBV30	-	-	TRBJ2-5	CAWSVRGTRETQYF	TGTGCCTGGAGTGTACGAGGGACACGGGAGACCCAGTACTTC
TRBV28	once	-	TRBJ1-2	CASKGREDYGYTF	TGTGCCAGCAAGGGCAGGGAAGACTATGGCTACACCTTC
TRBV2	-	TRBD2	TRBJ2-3	CASTLSGRLSTDTQYF	TGTGCCAGCACCCTTAGCGGGAGACTTAGCACAGATACGCAGTATTTT
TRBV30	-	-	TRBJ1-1	CAWIRVMNTEAFF	TGTGCCTGGATCAGGGTTATGAACACTGAAGCTTTCTTT
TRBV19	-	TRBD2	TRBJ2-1	CASSIAKTSFRYEQFF	TGTGCCAGTAGTATAGCGAAGACTAGCTTTCGCTATGAGCAGTTCTTC
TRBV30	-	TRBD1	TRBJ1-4	CAWRETGSVQKLFF	TGTGCCTGGAGGGAGACAGGGTCGGTGCAGAAACTGTTTTTT
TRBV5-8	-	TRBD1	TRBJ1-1	CASSLRLRDRVNTEAFF	TGTGCCAGCAGCTTGCGCCTCCGGGACAGGGTTAACACTGAAGCTTTCTTT
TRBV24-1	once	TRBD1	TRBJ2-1	CATSPGQGNYEQFF	TGTGCCACCAGTCCGGGACAGGGAAATTATGAGCAGTTCTTC
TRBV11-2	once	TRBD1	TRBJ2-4	CASSPDRGLAKNIQYF	TGTGCCAGCTCCCCCGACAGGGGGTTGGCCAAAAACATTCAGTACTTC
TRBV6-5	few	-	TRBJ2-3	CASSYISTDTQYF	TGTGCCAGCAGTTACATCAGCACAGATACGCAGTATTTT
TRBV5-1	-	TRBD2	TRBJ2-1	CASSLEASGGPYNEQFF	TGCGCCAGCAGCTTGGAGGCTAGCGGGGGCCCTTACAATGAGCAGTTCTTC